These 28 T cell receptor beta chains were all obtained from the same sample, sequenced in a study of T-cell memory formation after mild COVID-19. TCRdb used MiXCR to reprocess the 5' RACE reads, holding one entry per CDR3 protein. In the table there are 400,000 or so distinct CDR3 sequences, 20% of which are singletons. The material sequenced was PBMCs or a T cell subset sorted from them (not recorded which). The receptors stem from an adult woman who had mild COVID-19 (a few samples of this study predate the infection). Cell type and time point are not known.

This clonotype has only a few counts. CDR3 bases: TGTGCCAGCAGCCACACAGGGGGCGCGGGAGATACGCAGTATTTT. Amino acids: CASSHTGGAGDTQYF. The chain joins TRBV7-9 to TRBJ2-3; the match to TRBD1 covers 9 bases. This CDR3 has 15 residues. Trimming cost V 5 bases and J 5 bases; bases outside gene matches: 8. Germline CDR1 is SEHNR and CDR2 is FQNEAQ (reference sequence).

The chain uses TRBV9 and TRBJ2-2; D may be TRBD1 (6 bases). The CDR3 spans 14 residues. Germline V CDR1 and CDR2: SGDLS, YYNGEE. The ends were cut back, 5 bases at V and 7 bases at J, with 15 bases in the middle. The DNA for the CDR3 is TGTGCCAGCAGTCAAACAGGGATGGTCGGGGAGCTGTTTTTT. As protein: CASSQTGMVGELFF.

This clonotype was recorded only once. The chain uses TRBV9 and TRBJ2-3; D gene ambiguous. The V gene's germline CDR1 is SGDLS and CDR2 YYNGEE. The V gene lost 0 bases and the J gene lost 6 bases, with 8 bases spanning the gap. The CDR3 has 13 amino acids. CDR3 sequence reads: CASSVDSSDTQYF. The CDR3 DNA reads TGTGCCAGCAGCGTAGACTCAAGCGATACGCAGTATTTT.

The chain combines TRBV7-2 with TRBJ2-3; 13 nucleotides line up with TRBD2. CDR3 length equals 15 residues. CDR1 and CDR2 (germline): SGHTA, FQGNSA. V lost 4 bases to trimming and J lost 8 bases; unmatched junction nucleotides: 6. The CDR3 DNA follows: TGTGCCAGCAGCTCCGAACTAGCGGGGGGGCCTACGCAGTATTTT. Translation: CASSSELAGGPTQYF.

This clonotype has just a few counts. This CDR3 reads CSVGTSGQETQYF. The CDR3 region has the DNA TGCAGCGTAGGGACTAGCGGACAAGAGACCCAGTACTTC. The genes are TRBV29-1 and TRBJ2-5; 11 bases are a match to TRBD2. J was trimmed by 2 bases and V by 6 bases; bases with no gene match: 2. The CDR3 totals 13 residues. Germline V gene sequence: CDR1 SQVTM, CDR2 ANQGSEA.

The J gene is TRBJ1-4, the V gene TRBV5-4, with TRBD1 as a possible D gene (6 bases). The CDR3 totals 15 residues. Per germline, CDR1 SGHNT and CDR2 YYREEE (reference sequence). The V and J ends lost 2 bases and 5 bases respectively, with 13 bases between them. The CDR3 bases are TGTGCCAGCAGCTTTGGGGGCCTGGGGAATGAAAAACTGTTTTTT. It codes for CASSFGGLGNEKLFF.

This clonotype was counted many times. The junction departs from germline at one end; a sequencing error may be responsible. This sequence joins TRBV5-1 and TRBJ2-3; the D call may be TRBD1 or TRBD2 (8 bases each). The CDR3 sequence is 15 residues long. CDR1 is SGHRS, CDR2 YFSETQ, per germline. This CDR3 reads CASSLAGQGTDTQYF. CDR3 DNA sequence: TGTGCCAGCAGCTTAGCGGGACAGGGCACAGATACGCAGTATTTT.

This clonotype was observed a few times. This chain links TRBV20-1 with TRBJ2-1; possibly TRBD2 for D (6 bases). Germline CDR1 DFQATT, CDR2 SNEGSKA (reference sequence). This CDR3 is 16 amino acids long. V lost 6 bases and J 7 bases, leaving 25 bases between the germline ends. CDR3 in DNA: TGCAGTGCGGCAGGGATTCGCGGGGTGCCTGGGAATGAGCAGTTCTTC. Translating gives CSAAGIRGVPGNEQFF.

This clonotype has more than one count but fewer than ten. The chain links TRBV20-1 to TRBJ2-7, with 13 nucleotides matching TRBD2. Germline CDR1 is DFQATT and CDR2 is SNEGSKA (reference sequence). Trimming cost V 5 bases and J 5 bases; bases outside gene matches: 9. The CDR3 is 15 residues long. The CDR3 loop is CSAPDRTSGSHEQYF. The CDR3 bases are TGCAGTGCTCCTGACAGGACTAGCGGGAGCCACGAGCAGTACTTC.

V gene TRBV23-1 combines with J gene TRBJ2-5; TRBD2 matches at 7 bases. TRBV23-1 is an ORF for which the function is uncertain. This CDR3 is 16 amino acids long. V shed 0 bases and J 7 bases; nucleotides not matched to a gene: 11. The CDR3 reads CASSQSTRECRGTQYF. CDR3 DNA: TGCGCCAGCAGTCAATCAACGCGGGAGTGCCGCGGGACCCAGTACTTC.

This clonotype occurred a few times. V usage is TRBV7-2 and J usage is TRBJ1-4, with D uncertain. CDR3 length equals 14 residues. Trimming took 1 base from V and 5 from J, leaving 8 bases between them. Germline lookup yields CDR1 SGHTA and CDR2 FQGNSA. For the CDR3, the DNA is TGTGCCAGCAGCTTAGGGGGTCAGAATGAAAAACTGTTTTTT. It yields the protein CASSLGGQNEKLFF. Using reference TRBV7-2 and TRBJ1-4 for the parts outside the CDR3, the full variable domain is GAGVSQSPSNKVTEKGKDVELRCDPISGHTALYWYRQSLGQGLEFLIYFQGNSAPDKSGLPSDRFSAERTGGSVSTLTIQRTQQEDSAVYLCASSLGGQNEKLFFGSGTQLSVL.

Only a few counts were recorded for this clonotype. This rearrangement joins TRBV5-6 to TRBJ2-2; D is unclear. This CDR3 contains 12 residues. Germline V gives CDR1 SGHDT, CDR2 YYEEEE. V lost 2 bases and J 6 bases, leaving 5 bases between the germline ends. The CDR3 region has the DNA TGTGCCAGCAGCTTTCCCTCCGGGGAGCTGTTTTTT. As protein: CASSFPSGELFF.

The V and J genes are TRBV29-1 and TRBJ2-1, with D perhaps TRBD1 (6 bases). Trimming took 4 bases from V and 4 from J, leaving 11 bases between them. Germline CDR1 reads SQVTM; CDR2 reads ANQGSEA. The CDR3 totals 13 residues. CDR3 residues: CSVGWGRYNEQFF. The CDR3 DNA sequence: TGCAGCGTTGGATGGGGGCGGTACAATGAGCAGTTCTTC.

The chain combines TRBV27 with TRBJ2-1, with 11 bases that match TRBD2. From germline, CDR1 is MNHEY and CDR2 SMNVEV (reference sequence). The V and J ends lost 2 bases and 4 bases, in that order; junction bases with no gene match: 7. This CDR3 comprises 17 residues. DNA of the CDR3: TGTGCCAGCAGTTTAGTTATAGCGGGGGGGCCTTACAATGAGCAGTTCTTC. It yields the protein CASSLVIAGGPYNEQFF.

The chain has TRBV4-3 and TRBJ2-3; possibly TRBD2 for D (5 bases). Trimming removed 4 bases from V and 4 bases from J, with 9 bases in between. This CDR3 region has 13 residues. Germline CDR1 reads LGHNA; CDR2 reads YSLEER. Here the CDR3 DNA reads TGCGCCAGCAGCCGAGGGCCTTCAGATACGCAGTATTTT. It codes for CASSRGPSDTQYF.

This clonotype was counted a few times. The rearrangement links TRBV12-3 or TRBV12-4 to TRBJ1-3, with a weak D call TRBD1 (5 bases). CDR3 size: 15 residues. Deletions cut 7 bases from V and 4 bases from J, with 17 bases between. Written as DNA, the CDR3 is TGTGCCAGCACCTTGGGGGACTTGGGGGGAAACACCATATATTTT. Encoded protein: CASTLGDLGGNTIYF.

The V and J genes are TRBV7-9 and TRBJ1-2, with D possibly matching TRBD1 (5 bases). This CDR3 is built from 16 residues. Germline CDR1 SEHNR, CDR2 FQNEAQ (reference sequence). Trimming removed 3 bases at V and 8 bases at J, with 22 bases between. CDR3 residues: CASSFSSHLTRDGYTF. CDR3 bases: TGTGCCAGCAGCTTTAGTTCCCATCTAACAAGGGACGGCTACACCTTC. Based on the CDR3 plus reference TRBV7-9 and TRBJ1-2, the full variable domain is DTGVSQNPRHKITKRGQNVTFRCDPISEHNRLYWYRQTLGQGPEFLTYFQNEAQLEKSRLLSDRFSAERPKGSFSTLEIQRTEQGDSAMYLCASSFSSHLTRDGYTFGSGTRLTVV.

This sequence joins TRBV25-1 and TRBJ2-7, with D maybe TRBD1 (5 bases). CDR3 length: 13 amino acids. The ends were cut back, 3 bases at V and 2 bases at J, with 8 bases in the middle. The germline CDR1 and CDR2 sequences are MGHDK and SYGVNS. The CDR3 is CASSEATAYEQYF. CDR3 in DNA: TGTGCCAGCAGTGAGGCGACAGCCTACGAGCAGTACTTC.

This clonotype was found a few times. The CDR3 loop is CSARDPPGYEQYF. The CDR3, as DNA: TGCAGTGCTAGAGATCCTCCGGGATACGAGCAGTACTTC. The V gene is TRBV20-1, the J gene TRBJ2-7; a weak D match, TRBD2 (5 bases). The V and J ends lost 0 bases and 4 bases respectively, with 10 bases between them. CDR3 size: 13 residues. CDR1 is DFQATT, CDR2 SNEGSKA, per germline (reference sequence).

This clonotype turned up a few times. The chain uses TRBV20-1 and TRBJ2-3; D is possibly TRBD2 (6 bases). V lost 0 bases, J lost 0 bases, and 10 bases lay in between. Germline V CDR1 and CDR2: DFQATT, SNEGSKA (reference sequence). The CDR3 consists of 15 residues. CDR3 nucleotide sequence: TGCAGTGCTAGAGATGGGAGCGGGAGCACAGATACGCAGTATTTT. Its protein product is CSARDGSGSTDTQYF.

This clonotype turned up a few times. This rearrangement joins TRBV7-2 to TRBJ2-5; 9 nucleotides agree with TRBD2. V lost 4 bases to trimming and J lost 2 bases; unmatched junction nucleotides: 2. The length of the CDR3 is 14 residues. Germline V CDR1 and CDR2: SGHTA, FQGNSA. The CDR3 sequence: CASSYLAGQETQYF. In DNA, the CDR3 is TGTGCCAGCAGCTACCTAGCGGGGCAAGAGACCCAGTACTTC.

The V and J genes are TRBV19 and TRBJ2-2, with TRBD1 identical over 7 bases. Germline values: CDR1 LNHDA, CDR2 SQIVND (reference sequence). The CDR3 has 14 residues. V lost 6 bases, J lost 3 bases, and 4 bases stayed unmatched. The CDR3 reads CASSRQGDTGELFF. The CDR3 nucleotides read TGTGCCAGTAGCAGGCAGGGGGACACCGGGGAGCTGTTTTTT.

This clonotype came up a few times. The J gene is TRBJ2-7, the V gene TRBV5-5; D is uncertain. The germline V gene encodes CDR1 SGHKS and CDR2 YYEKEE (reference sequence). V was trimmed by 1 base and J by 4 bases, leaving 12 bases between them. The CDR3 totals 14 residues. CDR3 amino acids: CASSLRVVLYEQYF. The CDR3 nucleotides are TGTGCCAGCAGCTTGAGGGTCGTGCTTTACGAGCAGTACTTC.

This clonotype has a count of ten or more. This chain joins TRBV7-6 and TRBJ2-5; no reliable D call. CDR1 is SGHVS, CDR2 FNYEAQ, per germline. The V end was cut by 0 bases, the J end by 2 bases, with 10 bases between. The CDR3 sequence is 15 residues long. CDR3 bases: TGTGCCAGCAGCTTAGCGTTGGCAGCTCAAGAGACCCAGTACTTC. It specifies CASSLALAAQETQYF. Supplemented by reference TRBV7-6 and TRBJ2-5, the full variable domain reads GAGVSQSPRYKVTKRGQDVALRCDPISGHVSLYWYRQALGQGPEFLTYFNYEAQQDKSGLPNDRFSAERPEGSISTLTIQRTEQRDSAMYRCASSLALAAQETQYFGPGTRLLVL.

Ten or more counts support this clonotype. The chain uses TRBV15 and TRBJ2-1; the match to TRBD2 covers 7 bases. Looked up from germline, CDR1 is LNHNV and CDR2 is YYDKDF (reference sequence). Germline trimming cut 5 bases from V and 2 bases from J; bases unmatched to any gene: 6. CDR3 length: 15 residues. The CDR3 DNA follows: TGTGCCACCAGCGGCGAGCGGGGCCCCTACAATGAGCAGTTCTTC. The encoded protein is CATSGERGPYNEQFF.

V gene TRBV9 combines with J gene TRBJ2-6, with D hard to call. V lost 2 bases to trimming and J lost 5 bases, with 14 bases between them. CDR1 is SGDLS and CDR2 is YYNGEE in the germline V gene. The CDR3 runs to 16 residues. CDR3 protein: CASSVDPRFRANVLTF. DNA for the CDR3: TGTGCCAGCAGCGTGGATCCTCGGTTCCGGGCCAACGTCCTGACTTTC.

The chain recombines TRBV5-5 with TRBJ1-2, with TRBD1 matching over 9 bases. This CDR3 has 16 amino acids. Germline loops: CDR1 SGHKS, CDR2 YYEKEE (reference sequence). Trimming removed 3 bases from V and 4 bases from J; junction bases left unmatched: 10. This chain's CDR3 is CASSSDGTGSGYGYTF. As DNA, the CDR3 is TGTGCCAGCAGCTCGGATGGGACAGGGTCTGGCTATGGCTACACCTTC.

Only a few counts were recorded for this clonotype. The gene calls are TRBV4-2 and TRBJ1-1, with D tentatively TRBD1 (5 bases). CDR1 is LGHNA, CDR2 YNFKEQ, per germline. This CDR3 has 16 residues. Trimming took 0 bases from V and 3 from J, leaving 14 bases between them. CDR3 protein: CASSQDGGLGDTEAFF. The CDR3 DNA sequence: TGTGCCAGCAGCCAAGACGGCGGGCTAGGGGACACTGAAGCTTTCTTT.